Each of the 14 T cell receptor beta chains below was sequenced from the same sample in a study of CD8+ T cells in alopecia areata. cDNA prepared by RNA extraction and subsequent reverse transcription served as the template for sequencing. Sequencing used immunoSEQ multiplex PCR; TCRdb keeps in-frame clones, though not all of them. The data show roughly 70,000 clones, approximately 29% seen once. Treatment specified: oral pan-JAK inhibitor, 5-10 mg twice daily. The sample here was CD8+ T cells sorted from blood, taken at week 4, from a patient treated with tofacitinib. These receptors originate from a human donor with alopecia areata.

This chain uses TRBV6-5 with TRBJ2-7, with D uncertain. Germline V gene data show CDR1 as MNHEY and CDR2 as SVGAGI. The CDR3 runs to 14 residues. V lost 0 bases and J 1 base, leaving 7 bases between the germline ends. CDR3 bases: TGTGCCAGCAGTTACTCGGCCCGGTCCTACGAGCAGTACTTC. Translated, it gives CASSYSARSYEQYF.

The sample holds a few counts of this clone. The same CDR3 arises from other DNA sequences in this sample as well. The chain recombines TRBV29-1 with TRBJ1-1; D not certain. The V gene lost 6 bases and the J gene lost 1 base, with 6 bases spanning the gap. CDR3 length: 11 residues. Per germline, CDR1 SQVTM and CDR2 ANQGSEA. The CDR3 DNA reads TGCAGCGTACCGGCGAACACTGAAGCTTTCTTT. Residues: CSVPANTEAFF.

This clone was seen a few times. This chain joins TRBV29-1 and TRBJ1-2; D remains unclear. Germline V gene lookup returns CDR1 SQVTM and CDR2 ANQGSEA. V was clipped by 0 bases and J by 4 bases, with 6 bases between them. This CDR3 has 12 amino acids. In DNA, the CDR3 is TGCAGCGTTGAAGATCGCAGCTATGGCTACACCTTC. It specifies CSVEDRSYGYTF.

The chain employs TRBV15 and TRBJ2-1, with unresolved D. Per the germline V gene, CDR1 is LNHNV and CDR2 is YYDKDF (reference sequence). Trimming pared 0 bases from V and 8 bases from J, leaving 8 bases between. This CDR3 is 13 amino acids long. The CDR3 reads CATSRDRTDEQFF. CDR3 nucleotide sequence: TGTGCCACCAGCAGAGACCGGACGGATGAGCAGTTCTTC.

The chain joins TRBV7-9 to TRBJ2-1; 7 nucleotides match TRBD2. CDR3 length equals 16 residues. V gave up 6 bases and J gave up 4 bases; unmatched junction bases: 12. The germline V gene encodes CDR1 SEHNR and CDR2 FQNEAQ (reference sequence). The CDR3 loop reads CASRETAGALYNEQFF. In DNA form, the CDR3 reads TGTGCCAGCAGGGAAACGGCGGGAGCACTATACAATGAGCAGTTCTTC.

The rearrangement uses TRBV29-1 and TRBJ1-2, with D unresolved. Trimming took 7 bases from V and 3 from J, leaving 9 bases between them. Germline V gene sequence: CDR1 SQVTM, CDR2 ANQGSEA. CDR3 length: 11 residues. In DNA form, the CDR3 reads TGCAGCGGGACCGGGGACTATGGCTACACCTTC. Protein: CSGTGDYGYTF.

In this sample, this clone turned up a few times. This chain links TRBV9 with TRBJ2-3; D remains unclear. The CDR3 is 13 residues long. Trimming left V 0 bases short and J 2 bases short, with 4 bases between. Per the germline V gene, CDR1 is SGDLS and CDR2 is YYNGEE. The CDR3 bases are TGTGCCAGCAGCGTAGGATTCACAGATACGCAGTATTTT. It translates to CASSVGFTDTQYF.

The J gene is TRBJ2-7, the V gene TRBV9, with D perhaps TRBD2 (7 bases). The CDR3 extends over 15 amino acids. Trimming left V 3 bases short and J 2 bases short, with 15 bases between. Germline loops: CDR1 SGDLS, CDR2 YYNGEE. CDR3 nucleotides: TGTGCCAGCAGCGGACACAGGGAGGGGCCCTACGAGCAGTACTTC. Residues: CASSGHREGPYEQYF.

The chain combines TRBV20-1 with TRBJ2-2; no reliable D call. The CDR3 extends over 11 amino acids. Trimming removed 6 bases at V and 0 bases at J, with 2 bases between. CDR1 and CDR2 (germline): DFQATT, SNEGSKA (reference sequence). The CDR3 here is CSATNTGELFF. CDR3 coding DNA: TGCAGTGCAACGAACACCGGGGAGCTGTTTTTT.

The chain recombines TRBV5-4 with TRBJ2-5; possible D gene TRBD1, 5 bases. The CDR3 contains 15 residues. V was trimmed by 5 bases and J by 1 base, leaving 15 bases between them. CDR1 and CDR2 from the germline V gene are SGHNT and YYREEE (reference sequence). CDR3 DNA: TGTGCCAGCAGTCTATGGGGCACCGGCCAAGAGACCCAGTACTTC. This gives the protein CASSLWGTGQETQYF.

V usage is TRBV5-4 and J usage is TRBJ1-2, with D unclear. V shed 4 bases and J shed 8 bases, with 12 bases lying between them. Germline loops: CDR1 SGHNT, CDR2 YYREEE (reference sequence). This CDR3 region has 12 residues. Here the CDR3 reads CASSPEGRGYTF. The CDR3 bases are TGTGCCAGCAGCCCTGAGGGCCGCGGCTACACCTTC.

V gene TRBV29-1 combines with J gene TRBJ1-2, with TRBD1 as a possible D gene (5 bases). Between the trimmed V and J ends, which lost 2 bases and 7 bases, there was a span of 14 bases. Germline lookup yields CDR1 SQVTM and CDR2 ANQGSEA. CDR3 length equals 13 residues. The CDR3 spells CSVEFVRESGYTF. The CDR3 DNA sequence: TGCAGCGTTGAATTTGTCAGGGAATCTGGCTACACCTTC. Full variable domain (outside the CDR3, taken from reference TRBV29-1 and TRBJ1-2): SAVISQKPSRDICQRGTSLTIQCQVDSQVTMMFWYRQQPGQSLTLIATANQGSEATYESGFVIDKFPISRPNLTFSTLTVSNMSPEDSSIYLCSVEFVRESGYTFGSGTRLTVV.

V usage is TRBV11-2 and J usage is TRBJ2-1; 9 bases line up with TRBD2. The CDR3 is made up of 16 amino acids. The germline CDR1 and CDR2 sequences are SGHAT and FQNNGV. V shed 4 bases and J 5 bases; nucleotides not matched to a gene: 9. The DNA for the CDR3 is TGTGCCAGCAGCTCCCATAGCGGGAGACGTAACAATGAGCAGTTCTTC. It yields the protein CASSSHSGRRNNEQFF.

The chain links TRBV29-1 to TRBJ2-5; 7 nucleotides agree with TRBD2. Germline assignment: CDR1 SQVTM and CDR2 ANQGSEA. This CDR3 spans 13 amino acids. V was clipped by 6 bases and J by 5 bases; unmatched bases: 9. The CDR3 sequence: CSVSGIAGETQYF. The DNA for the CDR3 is TGCAGCGTGAGCGGGATTGCGGGGGAGACCCAGTACTTC.